This is a list of T cell receptor beta chains from one sample in a study of blood T cell repertoires in COVID-19. The method was immunoSEQ multiplex PCR; TCRdb's version includes in-frame clones alone and lacks a portion of them. The sample has roughly 75,000 clones, around 72% seen once; the top ten hold 2% to 3%. The sequencing sample was made of peripheral blood. The receptors come from a human donor with acute or convalescent COVID-19. The donor label of this sample is uncertain. Both conserved end residues are part of each CDR3. The D gene is left open where the match is weak. Not every row has a clone size; where given, it reads once, few, many or a size class.

j_call v_call clone_size d_call cdr3_aa cdr3_nt
TRBJ1-6 TRBV18 . . CASTQNQGMDSPLHF TGTGCCAGCACACAGAATCAGGGGATGGATTCACCCCTCCACTTT
TRBJ1-2 TRBV11-3 . TRBD1 CASSLADRVTSRGYTF TGTGCCAGCAGCTTGGCGGACAGGGTGACCTCTCGAGGCTACACCTTC
TRBJ1-6 TRBV28 once TRBD1 CASSLPRTGWDSPLHF TGTGCCAGCAGTCTACCGAGGACAGGGTGGGACTCACCCCTCCACTTT
TRBJ2-5 TRBV14 . TRBD1 CASSATWASGGQYF TGTGCCAGCAGCGCGACCTGGGCCTCAGGGGGTCAGTACTTC
TRBJ2-3 TRBV11-3 . TRBD2 CASSLTSGGTDTQYF TGTGCCAGCAGCCTAACTAGCGGGGGCACAGATACGCAGTATTTT
TRBJ2-5 TRBV7-2 . . CASSSPGGGQETQYF TGTGCCAGCAGCTCCCCAGGGGGAGGCCAAGAGACCCAGTACTTC
TRBJ2-1 TRBV10-1 few . CASSGGLTHAEQFF TGCGCCAGCAGTGGGGGACTTACCCACGCCGAGCAGTTCTTC
TRBJ2-7 TRBV7-2 . . CASSREFGYEQYF TGTGCCAGCAGTCGGGAGTTCGGATACGAGCAGTACTTC
TRBJ2-7 TRBV5-6 once TRBD1 CASSFGQGPNYEQYF TGTGCCAGCAGTTTCGGACAGGGCCCTAACTACGAGCAGTACTTC
TRBJ2-3 TRBV5-4 . TRBD2 CASSLAGRVGTDTQYF TGTGCCAGCAGCTTAGCCGGGAGGGTGGGCACAGATACGCAGTATTTT
TRBJ2-2 TRBV11-2 few . CASSSVRGGVGELFF TGTGCCAGCAGCTCCGTACGGGGTGGCGTCGGGGAGCTGTTTTTT
TRBJ2-7 TRBV6-2/TRBV6-3 once TRBD2 CASSFPGLAPEQYF TGTGCCAGCAGTTTCCCGGGACTAGCGCCCGAGCAGTACTTC
TRBJ2-7 TRBV6-6 . TRBD2 CASSRNFNSGKAYEQYF TGTGCCAGCAGTCGAAATTTCAATAGCGGGAAAGCCTACGAGCAGTACTTC
TRBJ1-6 TRBV11-3 . TRBD1 CASSSYRGSPLHF TGTGCCAGCAGCTCGTACAGGGGTTCACCCCTCCACTTT
TRBJ1-5 TRBV25-1 few . CASSALDQPQHF TGTGCCAGCAGTGCCTTAGATCAGCCCCAGCATTTT
TRBJ1-6 TRBV28 . . CASSTGSSRNFPLHF TGTGCCAGCAGCACAGGGTCTTCCCGAAATTTCCCCCTCCACTTT
TRBJ2-2 TRBV20-1 once . CSASPGAANTGELFF TGCAGTGCCAGTCCGGGAGCCGCGAACACCGGGGAGCTGTTTTTT